A single sample is the source of the 27 T cell receptor beta chains below, sequenced in a study of cytomegalovirus exposure and HLA in healthy donors. Researchers ran the PCR with 60 Vbeta and 13 Jbeta primers. Libraries were prepared by immunoSEQ multiplex PCR; TCRdb keeps only in-frame clonotypes and omits some of them. The sample yields approximately 160,000 clones, around four fifths seen once. Sequences were obtained from PBMCs. These receptors came from a woman between 18 and 29 years old in good health and CMV-seronegative.

The chain combines TRBV6-1 with TRBJ2-1, with 8 bases identical to TRBD1. The J segment lost 3 bases and the V segment lost 10 bases, leaving 11 bases of the junction unmatched. The CDR3 loop spans 15 amino acids. The germline CDR1 and CDR2 sequences are MNHNS and SASEGT. In DNA, the CDR3 is TGTGCCACCTCGTCCCAGGGGGCACACTACAATGAGCAGTTCTTC. This codes for CATSSQGAHYNEQFF.

The J gene is TRBJ2-3, the V gene TRBV5-8; D is perhaps TRBD1 (5 bases). Germline V gene data show CDR1 as SGHTS and CDR2 as YDEGEE. The V end was cut by 1 base, the J end by 2 bases, with 14 bases between. There are 16 residues in the CDR3. The CDR3 loop is CASSLFQGPATDTQYF. Here the CDR3 DNA reads TGTGCCAGCAGCTTGTTTCAGGGTCCGGCCACAGATACGCAGTATTTT. The complete variable domain, with remaining parts taken from reference TRBV5-8 and TRBJ2-3, reads EAGVTQSPTHLIKTRGQQATLRCSPISGHTSVYWYQQALGLGLQFLLWYDEGEERNRGNFPPRFSGRQFPNYSSELNVNALELEDSALYLCASSLFQGPATDTQYFGPGTRLTVL.

V gene TRBV7-8 combines with J gene TRBJ1-2; the match to TRBD1 covers 11 bases. Germline-derived CDR1 and CDR2 are SGHVS and FQNEAQ. The CDR3 is made up of 17 amino acids. V trimming: 2 bases; J trimming: 4 bases; junction bases outside the gene matches: 9. The CDR3 nucleotides read TGTGCCAGCAGCTTATCTTCCCCGGGACAGGGGGTCTATGGCTACACCTTC. It translates to CASSLSSPGQGVYGYTF.

This clone was counted once. The V gene is TRBV5-1, the J gene TRBJ2-1; 13 bases line up with TRBD2. This CDR3 region has 17 residues. V dropped 10 bases and J dropped 4; count of bases not matched to a gene: 14. Germline CDR1 SGHRS, CDR2 YFSETQ. CDR3 sequence reads: CASQWGLAGLLYNEQFF. The CDR3, as DNA: TGCGCCTCCCAATGGGGACTAGCGGGACTCCTGTACAATGAGCAGTTCTTC.

V is TRBV19 and J is TRBJ1-3; 7 positions agree with TRBD1. V was pared by 7 bases and J by 8 bases, with 8 bases of the junction left unmatched. This CDR3 region has 13 residues. Germline lookup yields CDR1 LNHDA and CDR2 SQIVND (reference sequence). Here the CDR3 DNA reads TGTGCCAGTACCCAACAGGGGAGAGACACCATATATTTT. Encoded protein: CASTQQGRDTIYF.

The chain carries TRBV5-6 and TRBJ2-3; tentative D call: TRBD2 (6 bases). V dropped 4 bases and J dropped 0 bases, with 12 bases sitting between them. Germline V CDR1 and CDR2: SGHDT, YYEEEE. CDR3 length equals 15 residues. CDR3 in DNA: TGTGCCAGCAGCGAACCGGGACTTAGCACAGATACGCAGTATTTT. This translates into CASSEPGLSTDTQYF.

This chain links TRBV5-4 with TRBJ1-2, with TRBD1 identical over 9 bases. The V segment lost 0 bases and the J segment 8 bases; nucleotides outside the gene matches: 5. The CDR3 has 14 residues. In germline, CDR1 is SGHNT, CDR2 YYREEE (reference sequence). Here the CDR3 DNA reads TGTGCCAGCAGCTTGGCGGGGACAGGGCAAGGCTACACCTTC. This encodes CASSLAGTGQGYTF.

The rearrangement links TRBV14 to TRBJ2-7, with D tentatively TRBD1 (5 bases). The CDR3 consists of 14 residues. In germline, CDR1 is SGHDN, CDR2 FVKESK. Trimming stripped 1 base from V and 7 bases from J, with 14 bases between. CDR3 amino acids: CASSQVSGKGEQYF. CDR3 in DNA: TGTGCCAGCAGCCAAGTTTCAGGGAAGGGTGAGCAGTACTTC.

This sequence joins TRBV6-6 and TRBJ2-2; maybe TRBD2 (5 bases). CDR3 length: 12 amino acids. Germline CDR1 is MNHNY and CDR2 is SVGAGI (reference sequence). Between the trimmed V and J ends, which lost 4 bases and 6 bases, there was a span of 6 bases. CDR3 loop: CASSLRAGELFF. The CDR3 region has the DNA TGTGCCAGCAGTTTGAGGGCCGGGGAGCTGTTTTTT.

A single count supports this clone. This chain joins TRBV10-3 and TRBJ2-7, with D maybe TRBD2 (5 bases). Germline CDR1 ENHRY, CDR2 SYGVKD. The CDR3 loop spans 13 amino acids. Trimming took 6 bases from V and 3 from J, leaving 12 bases between them. The CDR3 DNA sequence: TGTGCCATCAGGTCCCGGGGAGACTACGAGCAGTACTTC. This encodes CAIRSRGDYEQYF.

The genes are TRBV5-6 and TRBJ2-7; D is ambiguous. Germline V lookup: CDR1 SGHDT, CDR2 YYEEEE. Trimming cost V 0 bases and J 5 bases, with 6 bases left between them. The CDR3 is made up of 12 amino acids. CDR3 nucleotide sequence: TGTGCCAGCAGCTTGGAAGCGCACGAGCAGTACTTC. It yields the protein CASSLEAHEQYF.

V usage is TRBV5-1 and J usage is TRBJ1-4, with TRBD1 identical over 11 bases. The trim removed 0 bases at V and 8 bases at J, leaving 9 bases unmatched. CDR1 and CDR2 (germline): SGHRS, YFSETQ. This CDR3 has 17 residues. CDR3 sequence: CASSLVTGTGGLEKLFF. As DNA, the CDR3 is TGCGCCAGCAGCTTGGTCACCGGGACAGGGGGTTTGGAAAAACTGTTTTTT.

This clone was picked up a small number of times. The chain links TRBV7-9 to TRBJ2-1; 15 bases align to TRBD2. Germline V gene sequence: CDR1 SEHNR, CDR2 FQNEAQ (reference sequence). The V and J ends lost 5 bases and 7 bases, in that order; junction bases with no gene match: 15. The CDR3 length is 19 residues. The CDR3 DNA is TGTGCCAGCAGCCTCCGGGACAGGGGGACTAGCGGGAGGAGGAATGAGCAGTTCTTC. As protein: CASSLRDRGTSGRRNEQFF.

The chain combines TRBV27 with TRBJ2-7; 8 bases fit TRBD2. V trimming: 5 bases; J trimming: 6 bases; junction bases outside the gene matches: 15. The CDR3 runs to 16 residues. CDR1 MNHEY and CDR2 SMNVEV come from the germline V gene (reference sequence). The CDR3 is CASSLKSGGSLVEQYF. The DNA of the CDR3 is TGTGCCAGCAGTCTTAAGTCGGGAGGGAGCTTGGTCGAGCAGTACTTC.

A few counts support this clone. CDR3 in amino acids: CASSLDGFSSYEQYF. The CDR3 DNA follows: TGTGCCAGCAGCTTAGACGGGTTTAGCTCCTACGAGCAGTACTTC. The chain is built from TRBV11-2 and TRBJ2-7; D uncertain. Germline CDR1 SGHAT, CDR2 FQNNGV. CDR3 length equals 15 residues. The V gene lost 0 bases and the J gene lost 0 bases, with 9 bases spanning the gap.

V gene TRBV27 combines with J gene TRBJ1-2; 11 bases line up with TRBD1. Unmatched junction bases numbered 8, after V lost 4 bases and J lost 7 bases. The CDR3 spans 15 residues. Germline-derived CDR1 and CDR2 are MNHEY and SMNVEV (reference sequence). The CDR3 DNA is TGTGCCAGCAGTTGGGGACAGGGGGGCCCCTCTGGCTACACCTTC. It encodes CASSWGQGGPSGYTF.

Of note for this clone: The junction departs from the called germline gene at one end, perhaps through a read error. This chain connects TRBV4-1 to TRBJ2-5; 8 bases agree with TRBD2. Germline V CDR1 and CDR2: MGHRA, YSYEKL. CDR3 length: 17 residues. CDR3 sequence: CASSPRGGVGGKETQHF. Written as DNA, the CDR3 is TGCGCCAGCAGCCCTCGGGGGGGGGTTGGAGGGAAAGAGACCCAGCACTTC.

The chain carries TRBV28 and TRBJ2-7; 8 bases line up with TRBD1. V lost 5 bases and J lost 3; bases outside the gene matches: 9. CDR1 and CDR2 (germline): MDHEN, SYDVKM. This CDR3 comprises 15 residues. CDR3: CASSKRQGWVYEQYF. The CDR3 DNA reads as TGTGCCAGCAGTAAACGACAGGGGTGGGTCTACGAGCAGTACTTC.

The rearrangement uses TRBV18 and TRBJ2-7; D ambiguous. This CDR3 region has 14 residues. The germline CDR1 and CDR2 sequences are KGHSH and LQKENI. The V and J ends lost 6 bases and 2 bases respectively, with 14 bases between them. CDR3 region: CASSMVGVPYEQYF. The CDR3 nucleotides are TGTGCCAGCTCCATGGTCGGAGTCCCCTACGAGCAGTACTTC.

The rearrangement links TRBV2 to TRBJ2-1, with 7 bases fitting TRBD1. The CDR3 has 13 amino acids. CDR1 is SNHLY and CDR2 is FYNNEI in the germline V gene. After removal of 6 bases from V and 4 bases from J, the junction contained 3 bases not matched to a gene. The DNA for the CDR3 is TGTGCCAGCAGAATGGACAGGTACAATGAGCAGTTCTTC. The encoded protein is CASRMDRYNEQFF.

The gene calls are TRBV7-9 and TRBJ1-1, with D possibly being TRBD1 (6 bases). The germline V and J ends were trimmed by 3 bases and 0 bases, with 11 bases remaining between them. Germline V gene sequence: CDR1 SEHNR, CDR2 FQNEAQ (reference sequence). This CDR3 has 15 residues. CDR3 DNA: TGTGCCAGCAGCTTGGGGGCAGGGATGAACACTGAAGCTTTCTTT. This encodes CASSLGAGMNTEAFF.

The chain links TRBV6-1 to TRBJ2-5, with D uncertain. The J call may be mistaken, given a closer DNA end match to TRBJ2-7. Looked up from germline, CDR1 is MNHNS and CDR2 is SASEGT. The CDR3 consists of 11 residues. The CDR3, as DNA: TGTGCCAGCAGTCGGTTTTACGAGCAGTACTTC. Protein: CASSRFYEQYF.

The chain employs TRBV7-8 and TRBJ2-7, with D maybe TRBD2 (5 bases). Between the trimmed V and J ends, which lost 1 base and 3 bases, there was a span of 16 bases. The CDR3 has 16 residues. The germline V gene encodes CDR1 SGHVS and CDR2 FQNEAQ. CDR3 loop: CASSLGGRLPFYEQYF. The DNA for the CDR3 is TGTGCCAGCAGCTTAGGAGGGCGGCTGCCCTTCTACGAGCAGTACTTC.

The chain combines TRBV9 with TRBJ2-5, with TRBD2 identical over 7 bases. V dropped 0 bases and J dropped 7; count of bases not matched to a gene: 3. The CDR3 consists of 13 residues. The germline gives CDR1 SGDLS, CDR2 YYNGEE. The CDR3 reads CASSVGDYGTQYF. CDR3 in DNA: TGTGCCAGCAGCGTAGGGGACTACGGGACCCAGTACTTC.

The V call is TRBV7-9, the J call TRBJ2-1; TRBD2 aligns across 7 bases. This CDR3 contains 14 residues. The V and J ends lost 1 base and 12 bases, in that order; junction bases with no gene match: 9. The V gene's germline CDR1 is SEHNR and CDR2 FQNEAQ (reference sequence). The CDR3 DNA follows: TGTGCCAGCAGCTTAGACGTTGGGGGGGGAGGGCAGTTCTTC. Translated: CASSLDVGGGGQFF.

The chain combines TRBV4-2 with TRBJ1-2; D unclear. The V gene lost 1 base and the J gene lost 3 bases, with 12 bases spanning the gap. This CDR3 is 15 amino acids long. Germline V CDR1 and CDR2: LGHNA, YNFKEQ. The DNA for the CDR3 is TGTGCCAGCAGCCAAGGGGCAGCGGGCGACTATGGCTACACCTTC. Translating it yields CASSQGAAGDYGYTF.

J is TRBJ2-1 and V is TRBV15, with TRBD1 matching over 7 bases. The CDR3 has 15 amino acids. The germline gives CDR1 LNHNV, CDR2 YYDKDF (reference sequence). V dropped 0 bases and J dropped 7; count of bases not matched to a gene: 6. The CDR3 bases are TGTGCCACCAGCAGAGAAGACAGGGTCGGGAATGAGCAGTTCTTC. It yields the protein CATSREDRVGNEQFF.